This T cell receptor (beta chain) was retrieved from a study of T cells expressing NK-cell markers. Study details: Sorted T-cell subsets CD3+CD56+NKG2C+, CD3+CD56+NKG2C- and CD3+CD56-NKG2C+ were TCR beta-sequenced. Sequenced donors, eight in total, included seven who were HCMV-seropositive and one who was seronegative. Study-level results: Similarly, these clonotypes led the CD3+CD56-NKG2C+ fraction as well in several donors.

CDR1 and CDR2 from the germline V gene are DFQATT and SNEGSKA (reference sequence). The CDR3 extends over 13 amino acids. In regard to this clonotype: No antigen is known for it.

Beta-chain TCR cDNA was generated via 5'RACE template switching with UMIs. After re-calling the 5' RACE reads, TCRdb lists one entry per CDR3 protein, DNA absent. In total, the table holds about 550,000 distinct CDR3 sequences. What was sequenced was blood T cells: a sorted CD56 or NKG2C T cell subset, CD4+ or CD8+ T cells, or bulk PBMC T cells (not recorded which). This clonotype was sampled from a man younger than 35 in good health. This chain uses TRBV20-1 with TRBJ2-3; absent DNA, TCRdb's TRBD2 call cannot be checked. This chain's CDR3 is CSAPSGSQDTQYF.